This section outlines one TCR beta chain sequence together with its context. Its antigen target is currently unknown. No base qualities exist here, and no much larger clone lies one base off it. Distinct nucleotide sequences in the sample also encode this CDR3. This entry belongs to a study of OX40 agonist ivuxolimab in advanced cancers. At the level of the whole study: The costimulatory receptor OX40 (CD134) was targeted by ivuxolimab, a fully human IgG2 agonistic monoclonal antibody. Partial responses occurred in three dose-escalation patients, of whom one had hepatocellular carcinoma and two had cutaneous melanoma. Intravenous ivuxolimab was administered to patients every 2 weeks at six dose levels: 0.01, 0.1, 0.3, 1.5, 3 and 10 mg/kg. The monotherapy dose-escalation portion (N = 52 patients) of the phase I ivuxolimab trial is reported in the paper. The dose-escalation cohort was over 70% male with a mean age of 60 years, ranging from roughly 23 to 90. Peripheral TCRbeta sequencing was intended to test whether TCR sequence diversity was altered and clonal T-cell expansion was caused by ivuxolimab. Among the 52 dose-escalation patients, around 20 had hepatocellular carcinoma, 15 or so melanoma, 9 renal cell carcinoma and 9 head and neck cancer. Prior anti-PD-1, anti-PD-L1 or anti-CTLA-4 therapy was permitted, and checkpoint inhibitors had been received by approximately 39% of dose-escalation patients. What the work shows at the level of the full study, not this receptor alone: Low levels of normalized T-cell clonal expansion were also seen in some patients who did not respond. After ivuxolimab, CD8+ T cells had more expanded clones than CD4+ T cells on average. Which antigens the clonally expanded peripheral T cells were specific for was not determined. In partial responders in the 0.1-3.0 mg/kg groups, normalized peripheral clonal expansion was found to be among the lowest, especially among CD8+ T cells. At doses from 0.1 to 3.0 mg/kg, clonal expansion was seen in both CD4+ and CD8+ blood T cells between baseline and week 6.

Trimming takes 6 bases off V and 5 bases off J; junction bases not matched to a gene: 8. CDR1 SGHAT and CDR2 FQNNGV were looked up in the germline V gene. Inclusive of the bounding cysteine and phenylalanine, the CDR3 is 15 residues long. The entry retains the CDR3 DNA only, 45 bases that are in frame from base 1. The trial excluded patients who had a history of autoimmune disease or who were on systemic immunosuppression. Peripheral blood for TCR sequencing was collected from all dose cohorts at baseline, on cycle 4 day 1, and on cycle 7 day 1. Samples came from an open-label, multicenter, first-in-human phase I dose-escalation trial of ivuxolimab. Adults with locally advanced or metastatic melanoma, renal cell carcinoma, hepatocellular carcinoma or head and neck squamous cell carcinoma were enrolled in the trial. Before TCR sequencing, CD4+ T cells and CD8+ T cells were sorted from peripheral blood as separate populations.

For sequencing of the TCRbeta CDR3 region, genomic DNA was extracted from the sorted cells. The immunoSEQ Assay was used to sequence the TCRbeta CDR3 regions. This is the immuneACCESS table as TCRdb keeps it, with only in-frame sequences that have V and J called. A part of the clones is gone; compared with another copy, unresolved V genes explain less than half, and the rest is unexplained. The sample records about 62,000 clones, nearly 95% of which are singletons. The ten top clones hold about an eighth of the sample. This receptor was taken from an adult with an advanced solid tumor such as melanoma, head and neck, liver or kidney cancer. Sequencing used CD4+ or CD8+ T cells sorted from blood, obtained in a trial of the OX40 agonist ivuxolimab. This chain is built from TRBV11-2 and TRBJ1-1, with TRBD1 identical over 11 junction bases. The sequence in DNA is TGTGCCAGCAGTCGGGACAGGGGGGATAGTACTGAAGCTTTCTTT. This sequence encodes CASSRDRGDSTEAFF.